The 29 T cell receptor beta chains given below trace back to one sample, sequenced in a study of low-dose radiotherapy and immunotherapy resistance in tumors. Both TCRalpha and TCRbeta chains were reverse transcribed with V-gene-specific primers. The authors ran 15 to 20 PCR cycles to amplify TCRs with a constant-region primer and V-primer adapter. TCRdb re-called the reads with MiXCR, one entry per CDR3 protein. The sample gives some 11,000 distinct CDR3 sequences, approximately 65% of which show up once; about an eighth is in the top ten. Receptors were obtained from a human donor with advanced metastatic prostate, ovarian, gallbladder or colorectal cancer (not recorded which). This table probably holds off-target reads from a library built for another chain.

This chain uses TRBV7-8 with TRBJ1-4; no reliable D call. Germline-derived CDR1 and CDR2 are SGHVS and FQNEAQ. CDR3 length: 13 residues. V lost 7 bases and J 6 bases, leaving 12 bases between the germline ends. CDR3 region: CASTMGGYEKLFF. The DNA for the CDR3 is TGTGCCAGCACCATGGGCGGGTATGAAAAACTGTTTTTT.

The chain recombines TRBV4-3 with TRBJ2-7; the D gene is possibly TRBD1 (6 bases). V lost 1 base and J lost 0, with 10 bases in between. The CDR3 sequence is 15 residues long. Looked up from germline, CDR1 is LGHNA and CDR2 is YSLEER. CDR3 loop: CASSQAGASSYEQYF. The CDR3 DNA is TGCGCCAGCAGCCAAGCAGGGGCCAGCTCCTACGAGCAGTACTTC.

The V gene is TRBV11-2, the J gene TRBJ2-5, with 10 bases lining up with TRBD2. CDR1 SGHAT and CDR2 FQNNGV come from the germline V gene. CDR3 size: 16 residues. The ends lost 2 bases at V and 4 bases at J; junction bases unmatched: 7. The CDR3 DNA reads as TGTGCCAGCAGCTTAACTAGCGGGAATGGGAGAGAGACCCAGTACTTC. Translated, it gives CASSLTSGNGRETQYF.

V and J are TRBV5-4 and TRBJ1-3; weak D call: TRBD1 (5 bases). The CDR3 extends over 16 amino acids. V was clipped by 4 bases and J by 2 bases, with 16 bases between them. Germline V gene sequence: CDR1 SGHNT, CDR2 YYREEE (reference sequence). The CDR3 spells CASSQNAGVAGNTIYF. CDR3 nucleotides: TGTGCCAGCAGCCAAAATGCGGGGGTGGCTGGAAACACCATATATTTT.

This clonotype turned up a few times. This chain connects TRBV29-1 to TRBJ2-3, with 13 bases that match TRBD2. Looked up from germline, CDR1 is SQVTM and CDR2 is ANQGSEA. The length of the CDR3 is 15 residues. Losses at the gene ends were 5 bases for V and 5 bases for J; bases not matched to a gene: 7. For the CDR3, the DNA is TGCAGCGTTTGTACTAGCGGGAGGGTTGAAGATACGCAGTATTTT. Translating gives CSVCTSGRVEDTQYF.

This chain joins TRBV19 and TRBJ2-5, with TRBD2 identical over 10 bases. J was trimmed by 5 bases and V by 3 bases; bases with no gene match: 12. Germline values: CDR1 LNHDA, CDR2 SQIVND (reference sequence). This CDR3 contains 17 residues. CDR3 sequence reads: CASSIGSSGRRGETQYF. DNA of the CDR3: TGTGCCAGTAGTATTGGGTCTAGCGGGAGAAGGGGGGAGACCCAGTACTTC.

The CDR3 sequence is CASLTKRSTDTQYF. CDR3 nucleotide sequence: TGTGCCAGCCTCACGAAGAGGAGCACAGATACGCAGTATTTT. The rearrangement links TRBV28 to TRBJ2-3; D remains ambiguous. V shed 8 bases and J shed 0 bases, with 12 bases lying between them. This CDR3 has 14 amino acids. Germline V gene data show CDR1 as MDHEN and CDR2 as SYDVKM.

The chain recombines TRBV20-1 with TRBJ2-3; 9 bases line up with TRBD2. With 3 bases clipped from V and 0 bases from J, the junction kept 4 bases outside the gene matches. CDR3 size: 15 residues. The germline V gene has CDR1 DFQATT and CDR2 SNEGSKA (reference sequence). The CDR3 DNA follows: TGCAGTGCTAGCCTTACTAGCGGGAGCACAGATACGCAGTATTTT. It translates to CSASLTSGSTDTQYF.

This clonotype was counted between two and nine times. This rearrangement joins TRBV18 to TRBJ1-1; possible D gene TRBD1, 5 bases. The CDR3 sequence is 15 residues long. Germline V lookup: CDR1 KGHSH, CDR2 LQKENI. V shed 3 bases and J shed 0 bases, with 11 bases lying between them. The chain's CDR3 is CASSPGRLMNTEAFF. The CDR3 coding sequence is TGTGCCAGCTCACCGGGACGGCTGATGAACACTGAAGCTTTCTTT.

The rearrangement uses TRBV2 and TRBJ2-5; D may be TRBD2 (6 bases). CDR3 length: 16 amino acids. V was cut by 1 base and J by 4 bases, with 16 bases left in between. Germline loops: CDR1 SNHLY, CDR2 FYNNEI. CDR3 coding DNA: TGTGCCAGCAGTGAAGAGCGACTAGTCGAAGGAGAGACCCAGTACTTC. It encodes CASSEERLVEGETQYF.

The chain carries TRBV5-1 and TRBJ1-2, with 8 bases that match TRBD1. This CDR3 is 17 amino acids long. Germline V lookup: CDR1 SGHRS, CDR2 YFSETQ. Unmatched junction bases numbered 17, after V lost 4 bases and J lost 6 bases. The CDR3 nucleotides read TGCGCCAGCAGCCCCGGACAGGGACAAGGGTTCCACCATGGCTACACCTTC. This sequence encodes CASSPGQGQGFHHGYTF.

The CDR3 coding sequence is TGTGCCAGCAGCTTCGGTCAGGGGACCCAGTACTTC. Protein product: CASSFGQGTQYF. V is TRBV7-2 and J is TRBJ2-5; D is possibly TRBD1 (5 bases). From germline, CDR1 is SGHTA and CDR2 FQGNSA. The V end was cut by 3 bases, the J end by 7 bases, with 9 bases between. The CDR3 loop spans 12 amino acids.

This sequence joins TRBV5-4 and TRBJ2-5; D tentatively reads TRBD1 or TRBD2 (6 bases each). Germline CDR1 reads SGHNT; CDR2 reads YYREEE (reference sequence). Trimming cost V 1 base and J 5 bases, with 12 bases left between them. The CDR3 is made up of 14 amino acids. The CDR3 bases are TGTGCCAGCAGCTTGTCGGGGGCTGGGGAGACCCAGTACTTC. Its translation is CASSLSGAGETQYF.

The chain is built from TRBV19 and TRBJ1-1; TRBD1 matches 7 bases. Trimming took 6 bases from V and 8 from J; bases not matched to a gene: 9. Germline assignment: CDR1 LNHDA and CDR2 SQIVND (reference sequence). The CDR3 sequence is 13 residues long. The CDR3 DNA follows: TGTGCCAGTAGACTTAACCGGGACAGCGAAGCTTTCTTT. Its protein product is CASRLNRDSEAFF.

The table lists this clonotype with a few counts. The chain carries TRBV5-6 and TRBJ2-2, with D possibly TRBD2 on 5 matching bases. V was cut by 3 bases and J by 7 bases, with 7 bases left in between. The CDR3 extends over 12 amino acids. Germline CDR1 reads SGHDT; CDR2 reads YYEEEE. Written as DNA, the CDR3 is TGTGCCAGCAGCTCGGGGATCGGGGAGCTGTTTTTT. It is translated as CASSSGIGELFF.

The V gene is TRBV10-3, the J gene TRBJ1-5, with 11 bases matching TRBD1. With 4 bases clipped from V and 5 bases from J, the junction kept 4 bases outside the gene matches. From germline, CDR1 is ENHRY and CDR2 SYGVKD. The CDR3 extends over 15 amino acids. The CDR3 spells CAISGDRGGDQPQHF. The CDR3 DNA reads TGTGCCATCAGTGGGGACAGGGGGGGGGATCAGCCCCAGCATTTT.

The genes are TRBV6-2 or TRBV6-3 and TRBJ2-2; D is perhaps TRBD1 (6 bases). The CDR3 totals 14 residues. V was shortened by 5 bases and J by 7 bases, with 14 bases between the two germline ends. Germline assignment: CDR1 MNHEY and CDR2 SVGEGT. CDR3 DNA sequence: TGTGCCAGCAGTGCCCTCCAGGGGAACGGGGAGCTGTTTTTT. As protein: CASSALQGNGELFF.

This chain connects TRBV19 to TRBJ2-1; 11 bases line up with TRBD2. The CDR3 extends over 19 amino acids. The J segment lost 2 bases and the V segment lost 2 bases, leaving 11 bases of the junction unmatched. Germline assignment: CDR1 LNHDA and CDR2 SQIVND (reference sequence). CDR3 sequence (DNA): TGTGCCAGTAGTATATATTCCCGGGGTAGCGGGGGGGCCTACAATGAGCAGTTCTTC. It translates to CASSIYSRGSGGAYNEQFF.

The chain is built from TRBV6-1 and TRBJ1-1; 8 bases are shared with TRBD1. The J segment lost 2 bases and the V segment lost 7 bases, leaving 6 bases of the junction unmatched. The CDR3 sequence is 14 residues long. Germline CDR1 reads MNHNS; CDR2 reads SASEGT. CDR3 sequence (DNA): TGTGCCAGCACTGGGACAGGTTACAACACTGAAGCTTTCTTT. This encodes CASTGTGYNTEAFF.

The genes are TRBV5-1 and TRBJ2-7; no definite D call. Between the trimmed V and J ends, which lost 5 bases and 5 bases, there was a span of 17 bases. This CDR3 is built from 14 residues. Germline CDR1 is SGHRS and CDR2 is YFSETQ. This CDR3 reads CASREDPSIHEQYF. CDR3 DNA: TGCGCCAGCAGAGAGGACCCGTCGATTCACGAGCAGTACTTC.

V and J are TRBV24-1 and TRBJ2-1, with D uncertain. The ends were cut back, 3 bases at V and 7 bases at J, with 9 bases in the middle. The CDR3 has 13 amino acids. Germline V gives CDR1 KGHDR, CDR2 SFDVKD. CDR3 loop: CATSDPPGNEQFF. The DNA for the CDR3 is TGTGCCACCAGTGATCCCCCCGGGAATGAGCAGTTCTTC.

J is TRBJ2-1 and V is TRBV6-2 or TRBV6-3; TRBD1 agrees at 9 bases. This CDR3 is 15 amino acids long. Germline trimming cut 5 bases from V and 4 bases from J; bases unmatched to any gene: 6. The V gene's germline CDR1 is MNHEY and CDR2 SVGEGT. This CDR3 reads CASSALGQGYNEQFF. Written as DNA, the CDR3 is TGTGCCAGCAGTGCCTTGGGACAGGGTTACAATGAGCAGTTCTTC.

The genes are TRBV5-1 and TRBJ2-2; 10 nucleotides align to TRBD1. CDR1 is SGHRS and CDR2 is YFSETQ in the germline V gene. The CDR3 spans 16 residues. Trimming took 4 bases from V and 5 from J; bases not matched to a gene: 8. CDR3 protein: CASSRTTGGTTGELFF. The DNA of the CDR3 is TGCGCCAGCAGCCGTACGACAGGGGGCACAACCGGGGAGCTGTTTTTT.

The chain couples TRBV11-2 to TRBJ2-7; D may match TRBD1 or TRBD2 (6 bases each). Trimming removed 1 base from V and 2 bases from J, with 12 bases in between. The CDR3 contains 15 residues. Looked up from germline, CDR1 is SGHAT and CDR2 is FQNNGV. CDR3: CASSLAGAPTYEQYF. DNA for the CDR3: TGTGCCAGCAGCTTAGCGGGGGCACCTACCTACGAGCAGTACTTC.

The chain couples TRBV9 to TRBJ2-2, with D perhaps being TRBD1 or TRBD2 (6 bases each). From germline, CDR1 is SGDLS and CDR2 YYNGEE. The V gene lost 0 bases and the J gene lost 4 bases, with 16 bases spanning the gap. The CDR3 sequence is 17 residues long. The CDR3 region has the DNA TGTGCCAGCAGCGTAGTAGGGGGGCCGGGTGGCACCGGGGAGCTGTTTTTT. Translated: CASSVVGGPGGTGELFF.

This chain connects TRBV7-9 to TRBJ1-1; D is ambiguous. Germline CDR1 SEHNR, CDR2 FQNEAQ (reference sequence). This CDR3 has 15 amino acids. The V gene lost 1 base and the J gene lost 1 base, with 10 bases spanning the gap. In nucleotides, the CDR3 is TGTGCCAGCAGCTTAGGGTCAGTGGAGAACACTGAAGCTTTCTTT. As protein: CASSLGSVENTEAFF. Together with reference TRBV7-9 and TRBJ1-1, the CDR3 gives the full variable domain: DTGVSQNPRHKITKRGQNVTFRCDPISEHNRLYWYRQTLGQGPEFLTYFQNEAQLEKSRLLSDRFSAERPKGSFSTLEIQRTEQGDSAMYLCASSLGSVENTEAFFGQGTRLTVV.

V is TRBV10-3 and J is TRBJ2-1, with D maybe TRBD2 (6 bases). The CDR3 runs 14 residues. Trimming took off 8 bases at V and 4 bases at J, with 15 bases between the two ends. CDR1 is ENHRY and CDR2 is SYGVKD in the germline V gene. The CDR3 loop reads CAIVASDEYNEQFF. CDR3 sequence (DNA): TGTGCCATCGTGGCTAGCGACGAATACAATGAGCAGTTCTTC.

The chain recombines TRBV6-6 with TRBJ1-5, with TRBD1 matching 8 bases. CDR1 and CDR2 from the germline V gene are MNHNY and SVGAGI (reference sequence). V lost 6 bases to trimming and J lost 6 bases; unmatched junction nucleotides: 7. There are 14 residues in the CDR3. DNA for the CDR3: TGTGCCAGCAGCCCTTCAGGGGGCAGTCAGCCCCAGCATTTT. Protein product: CASSPSGGSQPQHF.

This chain links TRBV10-3 with TRBJ1-2; no firm D call. The CDR3 extends over 14 amino acids. The V end was cut by 8 bases, the J end by 0 bases, with 13 bases between. CDR1 and CDR2 from the germline V gene are ENHRY and SYGVKD. The CDR3 loop is CAIQEEVTNYGYTF. The CDR3 bases are TGTGCCATCCAGGAGGAGGTAACTAACTATGGCTACACCTTC.